These 22 T cell receptor beta chains were all obtained from the same sample, sequenced in a study of cytotoxic CD8 clonotypes in ibrutinib-treated CLL. Produced via immunoSEQ multiplex PCR; TCRdb's table is partial and in-frame only. The sample consists of over 200,000 clones, around 75% of them appearing once. The specimen was PBMCs, collected after 12 months of ibrutinib treatment. The receptors here all came from a human donor with chronic lymphocytic leukemia.

The CDR3 reads CASSYGTAIKNIQYF. Here the CDR3 DNA reads TGTGCCAGTAGTTACGGGACAGCCATAAAAAACATTCAGTACTTC. The chain carries TRBV19 and TRBJ2-4; 7 positions match TRBD1. Trimming cost V 5 bases and J 4 bases; bases outside gene matches: 8. The CDR3 has 15 amino acids. Germline lookup yields CDR1 LNHDA and CDR2 SQIVND (reference sequence). Variable domain in full (rest from reference TRBV19 and TRBJ2-4): DGGITQSPKYLFRKEGQNVTLSCEQNLNHDAMYWYRQDPGQGLRLIYYSQIVNDFQKGDIAEGYSVSREKKESFPLTVTSAQKNPTAFYLCASSYGTAIKNIQYFGAGTRLSVL.

The chain couples TRBV7-2 to TRBJ2-4; D is unresolved. The germline V gene has CDR1 SGHTA and CDR2 FQGNSA. Trimming took off 7 bases at V and 0 bases at J, with 7 bases between the two ends. There are 13 residues in the CDR3. The CDR3 DNA sequence: TGTGCCAGCACCTCCTTAGCCAAAAACATTCAGTACTTC. Protein sequence: CASTSLAKNIQYF.

J is TRBJ2-3 and V is TRBV6-1; possibly TRBD2 for D (7 bases). CDR3 length: 15 residues. V shed 2 bases and J shed 7 bases, with 16 bases lying between them. Germline CDR1 is MNHNS and CDR2 is SASEGT. CDR3 nucleotide sequence: TGTGCCAGCAGTGAATTGAGAGGGGGGGTAAATACGCAGTATTTT. Encoded protein: CASSELRGGVNTQYF.

The chain joins TRBV27 to TRBJ2-2, with D possibly being TRBD1 (5 bases). Per germline, CDR1 MNHEY and CDR2 SMNVEV (reference sequence). This CDR3 comprises 13 residues. The V and J ends lost 10 bases and 1 base respectively, with 10 bases between them. As DNA, the CDR3 is TGTGCCAACAGGTCGAGGAACACCGGGGAGCTGTTTTTT. Its translation is CANRSRNTGELFF.

The chain uses TRBV19 and TRBJ1-5; maybe TRBD1 (6 bases). This CDR3 contains 17 residues. With 2 bases removed from V and 4 bases from J, the gap between germline ends came to 18 bases. CDR1 LNHDA and CDR2 SQIVND come from the germline V gene (reference sequence). In DNA, the CDR3 is TGTGCCAGTAGTATATTACAGGGACGCGTCCAGAATCAGCCCCAGCATTTT. Protein product: CASSILQGRVQNQPQHF.

The chain couples TRBV4-1 to TRBJ1-1, with D possibly matching TRBD1 (5 bases). CDR3 length: 17 residues. V lost 0 bases and J lost 2, with 16 bases in between. Per germline, CDR1 MGHRA and CDR2 YSYEKL. In nucleotides, the CDR3 is TGCGCCAGCAGCCAAGATGCCAGGGTCAAGCACAACACTGAAGCTTTCTTT. This gives the protein CASSQDARVKHNTEAFF.

The chain uses TRBV2 and TRBJ2-5; D gene uncertain. In germline, CDR1 is SNHLY, CDR2 FYNNEI. This CDR3 comprises 12 residues. Trimming cost V 6 bases and J 0 bases, with 5 bases left between them. The CDR3 is CASRPYQETQYF. In DNA, the CDR3 is TGTGCCAGCAGACCCTACCAAGAGACCCAGTACTTC.

This chain connects TRBV6-5 to TRBJ1-1; TRBD1 might be the D (5 bases). The CDR3 is 13 residues long. The V and J ends lost 7 bases and 0 bases respectively, with 9 bases between them. Germline V gene lookup returns CDR1 MNHEY and CDR2 SVGAGI. The CDR3 sequence: CASNPTVNTEAFF. The CDR3 DNA reads as TGTGCCAGCAACCCGACAGTGAACACTGAAGCTTTCTTT.

The chain has TRBV14 and TRBJ2-5; 7 bases align to TRBD1. CDR3 length: 15 residues. Trimming took 1 base from V and 4 from J; bases not matched to a gene: 6. The germline CDR1 and CDR2 sequences are SGHDN and FVKESK. CDR3 nucleotide sequence: TGTGCCAGCAGCCAAGGACAGGGTCTGGGAGAGACCCAGTACTTC. Protein product: CASSQGQGLGETQYF.

Only one count was recorded for this clone. The V call is TRBV18, the J call TRBJ1-2, with a weak D call TRBD1 (5 bases). Trimming shortened V by 2 bases and J by 6 bases, and 19 bases separated the two germline ends. In germline, CDR1 is KGHSH, CDR2 LQKENI. CDR3 length: 16 residues. CDR3 residues: CASSPVVGFGGDGYTF. The CDR3 DNA sequence: TGTGCCAGCTCACCAGTCGTGGGATTTGGAGGGGATGGCTACACCTTC.

V and J are TRBV21-1 and TRBJ1-5; the tabulated D call, TRBD1, remains unverified against the DNA. TRBV21-1 is a pseudogene. The CDR3 has 16 amino acids. The CDR3 DNA is TGTGCCAGCAGCAAAGAAGAAGGACAGACAAATCAGCCCCAGCATTTT. Amino acids: CASSKEEGQTNQPQHF.

J is TRBJ2-3 and V is TRBV7-2, with TRBD2 identical over 8 bases. This CDR3 has 15 residues. Trimming cost V 6 bases and J 0 bases; bases outside gene matches: 5. Germline CDR1 reads SGHTA; CDR2 reads FQGNSA. For the CDR3, the DNA is TGTGCCAGCAGTTTCCGCGGGGGGAGCACAGATACGCAGTATTTT. Protein: CASSFRGGSTDTQYF.

This rearrangement joins TRBV23-1 to TRBJ2-3, with unresolved D. TRBV23-1 is noted as an ORF with a role that remains uncertain. The CDR3 extends over 14 amino acids. V shed 1 base and J shed 3 bases, with 8 bases lying between them. CDR3 in amino acids: CASSQFMGTDTQYF. The CDR3 bases are TGCGCCAGCAGTCAATTTATGGGGACAGATACGCAGTATTTT.

The chain is built from TRBV11-2 and TRBJ1-5; D not resolved. From germline, CDR1 is SGHAT and CDR2 FQNNGV. The V gene lost 2 bases and the J gene lost 0 bases, with 11 bases spanning the gap. The CDR3 runs 16 residues. In nucleotides, the CDR3 is TGTGCCAGCAGCTTAAGGACTGCCCTTAGCAATCAGCCCCAGCATTTT. It yields the protein CASSLRTALSNQPQHF.

The CDR3 region has the DNA TGTGCCAGCACCCCTAACAGGGCCATTTACGGCTACACCTTC. Its protein product is CASTPNRAIYGYTF. This chain connects TRBV9 to TRBJ1-2; a possible D gene is TRBD1 (6 bases). Germline CDR1 is SGDLS and CDR2 is YYNGEE. The CDR3 spans 14 residues. V was trimmed by 6 bases and J by 8 bases, leaving 20 bases between them.

This clone was observed a handful of times. The chain carries TRBV12-5 and TRBJ2-3; perhaps TRBD2 as D (5 bases). V was trimmed by 3 bases and J by 1 base, leaving 14 bases between them. Germline-derived CDR1 and CDR2 are LGHNT and FRNRAP. The CDR3 contains 16 residues. CDR3 nucleotides: TGTGCTAGTGGTTTAGGACCCGCGGAGGGCACAGATACGCAGTATTTT. This encodes CASGLGPAEGTDTQYF.

The chain uses TRBV6-5 and TRBJ2-7; maybe TRBD1 (5 bases). Trimming removed 6 bases at V and 6 bases at J, with 12 bases between. Germline CDR1 and CDR2: MNHEY and SVGAGI. The CDR3 totals 12 residues. The CDR3 protein is CASSPVTGEQYF. The CDR3 region has the DNA TGTGCCAGCAGCCCAGTAACAGGCGAGCAGTACTTC.

The rearrangement links TRBV7-3 to TRBJ2-6, with D perhaps TRBD2 (5 bases). The V gene lost 5 bases and the J gene lost 1 base, with 6 bases spanning the gap. This CDR3 is 14 amino acids long. Germline CDR1 SGHTA, CDR2 FQGTGA. This chain's CDR3 is CASSPGSGANVLTF. The CDR3 nucleotides are TGTGCCAGCAGCCCGGGATCTGGGGCCAACGTCCTGACTTTC.

Only a few counts were recorded for this clone. The V gene is TRBV7-3, the J gene TRBJ1-6; 8 bases line up with TRBD1. The J segment lost 9 bases and the V segment lost 5 bases, leaving 9 bases of the junction unmatched. Germline lookup yields CDR1 SGHTA and CDR2 FQGTGA. The length of the CDR3 is 15 residues. The CDR3 region has the DNA TGTGCCAGCAGCCCCCAGGGGGCGGGGGGTTCACCCCTCCACTTT. It is translated as CASSPQGAGGSPLHF.

The chain couples TRBV11-1 to TRBJ1-6; unclear D gene. The CDR3 contains 14 residues. With 5 bases removed from V and 4 bases from J, the gap between germline ends came to 9 bases. Germline CDR1 and CDR2: SGHAT and FQDESV (reference sequence). CDR3 loop: CASSTQRYNSPLHF. CDR3 sequence (DNA): TGTGCCAGCAGCACACAGCGGTATAATTCACCCCTCCACTTT. Variable domain in full (rest from reference TRBV11-1 and TRBJ1-6): EAEVAQSPRYKITEKSQAVAFWCDPISGHATLYWYRQILGQGPELLVQFQDESVVDDSQLPKDRFSAERLKGVDSTLKIQPAELGDSAMYLCASSTQRYNSPLHFGNGTRLTVT.

The genes are TRBV29-1 and TRBJ2-1; 7 bases match TRBD2. The V and J ends lost 7 bases and 7 bases, in that order; junction bases with no gene match: 25. The CDR3 consists of 18 residues. CDR1 SQVTM and CDR2 ANQGSEA come from the germline V gene. CDR3 in DNA: TGCAGCGCTCTATGGGGGGACTATGGCCAAACCGCTGATAATGAGCAGTTCTTC. Translation gives CSALWGDYGQTADNEQFF.

This chain links TRBV5-4 with TRBJ2-1; 9 positions agree with TRBD2. V lost 4 bases, J lost 0 bases, and 14 bases stayed unmatched. This CDR3 region has 19 residues. In germline, CDR1 is SGHNT, CDR2 YYREEE (reference sequence). The CDR3 here is CASSVGPAGGLSSYNEQFF. The CDR3 DNA follows: TGTGCCAGCAGCGTAGGGCCAGCGGGGGGCCTGAGCTCCTACAATGAGCAGTTCTTC. Full variable domain (missing parts from reference TRBV5-4 and TRBJ2-1): ETGVTQSPTHLIKTRGQQVTLRCSSQSGHNTVSWYQQALGQGPQFIFQYYREEENGRGNFPPRFSGLQFPNYSSELNVNALELDDSALYLCASSVGPAGGLSSYNEQFFGPGTRLTVL.